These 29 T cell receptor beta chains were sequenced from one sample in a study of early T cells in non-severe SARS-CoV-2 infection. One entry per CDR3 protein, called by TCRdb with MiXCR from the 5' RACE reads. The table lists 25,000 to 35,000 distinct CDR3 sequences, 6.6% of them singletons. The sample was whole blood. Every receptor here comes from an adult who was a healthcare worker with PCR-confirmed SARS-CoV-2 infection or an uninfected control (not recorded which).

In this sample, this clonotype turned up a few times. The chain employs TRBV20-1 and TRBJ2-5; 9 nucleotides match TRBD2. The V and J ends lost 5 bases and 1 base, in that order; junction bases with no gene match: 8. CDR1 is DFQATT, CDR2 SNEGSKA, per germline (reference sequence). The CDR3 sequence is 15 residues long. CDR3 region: CSAPLSGGFQETQYF. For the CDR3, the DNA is TGCAGTGCTCCCCTTAGCGGGGGATTCCAAGAGACCCAGTACTTC.

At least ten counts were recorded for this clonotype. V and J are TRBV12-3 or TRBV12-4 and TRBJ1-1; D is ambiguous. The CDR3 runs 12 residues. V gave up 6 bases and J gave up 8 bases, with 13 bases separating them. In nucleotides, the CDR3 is TGTGCCAGCAGCTCCTCGGCAGGAGAAGCTTTCTTT. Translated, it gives CASSSSAGEAFF.

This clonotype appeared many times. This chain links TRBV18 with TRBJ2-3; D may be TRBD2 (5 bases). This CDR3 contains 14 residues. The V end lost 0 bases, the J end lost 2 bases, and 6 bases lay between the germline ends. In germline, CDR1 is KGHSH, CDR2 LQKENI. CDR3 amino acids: CASSPPRATDTQYF. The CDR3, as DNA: TGTGCCAGCTCACCACCGAGGGCCACAGATACGCAGTATTTT.

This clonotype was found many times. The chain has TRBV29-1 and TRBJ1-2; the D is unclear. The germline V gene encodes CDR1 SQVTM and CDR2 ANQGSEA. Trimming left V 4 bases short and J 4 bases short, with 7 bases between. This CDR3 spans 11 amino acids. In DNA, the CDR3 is TGCAGCGTTGTACACCCCTATGGCTACACCTTC. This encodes CSVVHPYGYTF.

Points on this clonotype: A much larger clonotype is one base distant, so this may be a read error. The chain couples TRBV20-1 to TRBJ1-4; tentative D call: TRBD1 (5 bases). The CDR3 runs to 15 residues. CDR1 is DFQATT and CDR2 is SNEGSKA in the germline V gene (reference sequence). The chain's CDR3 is CSARDLTATNEKLIF. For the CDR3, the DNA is TGCAGTGCTAGAGACCTGACAGCAACTAATGAAAAACTGATTTTT.

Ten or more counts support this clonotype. The CDR3 reads CASSLGADRRGEQYF. The CDR3 DNA follows: TGTGCCAGCAGCTTAGGGGCCGACAGGCGGGGGGAGCAGTACTTC. V is TRBV11-2 and J is TRBJ2-7, with D tentatively TRBD2 (7 bases). V lost 1 base and J lost 7, with 17 bases in between. CDR1 SGHAT and CDR2 FQNNGV come from the germline V gene. The CDR3 has 15 amino acids.

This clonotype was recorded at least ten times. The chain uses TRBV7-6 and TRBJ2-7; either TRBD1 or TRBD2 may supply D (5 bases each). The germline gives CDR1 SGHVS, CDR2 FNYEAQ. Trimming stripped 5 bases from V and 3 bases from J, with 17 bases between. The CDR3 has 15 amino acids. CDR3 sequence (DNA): TGTGCCAGCAGCCCTACTCCGGGACGCTTCTACGAGCAGTACTTC. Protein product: CASSPTPGRFYEQYF.

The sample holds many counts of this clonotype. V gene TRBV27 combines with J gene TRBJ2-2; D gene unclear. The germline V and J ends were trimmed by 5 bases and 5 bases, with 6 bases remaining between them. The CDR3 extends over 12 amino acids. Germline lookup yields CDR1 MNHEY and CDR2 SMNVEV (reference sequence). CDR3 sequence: CASSPLTGELFF. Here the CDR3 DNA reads TGTGCCAGCAGTCCATTAACCGGGGAGCTGTTTTTT.

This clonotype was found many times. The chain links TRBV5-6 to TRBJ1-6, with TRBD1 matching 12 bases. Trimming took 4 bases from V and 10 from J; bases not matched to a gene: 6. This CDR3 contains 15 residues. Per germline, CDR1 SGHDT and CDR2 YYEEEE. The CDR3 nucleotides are TGTGCCAGCAGCCGAGGGACAGGGGGCGTCTCACCCCTCCACTTT. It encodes CASSRGTGGVSPLHF.

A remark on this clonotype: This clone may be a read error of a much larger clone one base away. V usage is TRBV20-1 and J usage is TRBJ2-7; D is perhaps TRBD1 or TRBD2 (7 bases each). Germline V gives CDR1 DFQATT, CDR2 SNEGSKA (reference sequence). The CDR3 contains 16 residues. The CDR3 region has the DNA TGCAGTGCTAACTCCCAGGGGGGGATGGGGTCCTACGAGCGGTACTTC. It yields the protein CSANSQGGMGSYERYF.

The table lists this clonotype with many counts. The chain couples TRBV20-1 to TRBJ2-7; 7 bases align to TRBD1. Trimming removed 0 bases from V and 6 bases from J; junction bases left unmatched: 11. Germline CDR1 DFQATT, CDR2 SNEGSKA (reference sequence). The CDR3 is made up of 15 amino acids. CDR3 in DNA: TGCAGTGCTAGAGACGACAGGGTATTCCCGGTCGAGCAGTACTTC. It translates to CSARDDRVFPVEQYF.

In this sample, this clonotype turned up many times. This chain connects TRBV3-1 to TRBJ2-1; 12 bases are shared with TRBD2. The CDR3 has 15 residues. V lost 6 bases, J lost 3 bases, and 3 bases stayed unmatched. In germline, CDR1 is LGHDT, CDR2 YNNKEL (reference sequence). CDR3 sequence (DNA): TGTGCCAGCAGTGAGACTAGCGGGAGCTACAATGAGCAGTTCTTC. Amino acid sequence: CASSETSGSYNEQFF.

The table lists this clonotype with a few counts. The CDR3 is CASSPSGVGGEQFF. CDR3 DNA sequence: TGTGCCAGCAGTCCCTCAGGGGTCGGGGGTGAGCAGTTCTTC. This sequence joins TRBV12-3 or TRBV12-4 and TRBJ2-1; D possibly matches TRBD1 or TRBD2 (6 bases each). Trimming took off 5 bases at V and 9 bases at J, with 17 bases between the two ends. The CDR3 consists of 14 residues.

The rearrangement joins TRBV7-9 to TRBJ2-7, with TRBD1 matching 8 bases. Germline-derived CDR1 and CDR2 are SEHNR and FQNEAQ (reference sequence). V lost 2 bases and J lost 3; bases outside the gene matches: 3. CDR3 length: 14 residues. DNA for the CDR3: TGTGCCAGCAGCTTACAGGGGGCCCGCTACGAGCAGTACTTC. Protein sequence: CASSLQGARYEQYF.

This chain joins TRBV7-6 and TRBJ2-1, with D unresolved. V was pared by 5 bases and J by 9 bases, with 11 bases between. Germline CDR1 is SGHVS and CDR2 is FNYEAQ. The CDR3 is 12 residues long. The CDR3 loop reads CASSRRSGEQFF. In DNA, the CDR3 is TGTGCCAGCAGCCGGCGGTCCGGTGAGCAGTTCTTC.

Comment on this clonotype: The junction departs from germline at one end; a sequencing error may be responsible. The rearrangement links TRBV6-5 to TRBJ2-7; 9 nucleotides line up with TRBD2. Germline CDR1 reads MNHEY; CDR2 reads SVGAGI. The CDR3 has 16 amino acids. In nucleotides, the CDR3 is TGTGCCTGCAGTTACTCGGGACTAGCCGACACCTACGAGCAGTACTTC. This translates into CACSYSGLADTYEQYF.

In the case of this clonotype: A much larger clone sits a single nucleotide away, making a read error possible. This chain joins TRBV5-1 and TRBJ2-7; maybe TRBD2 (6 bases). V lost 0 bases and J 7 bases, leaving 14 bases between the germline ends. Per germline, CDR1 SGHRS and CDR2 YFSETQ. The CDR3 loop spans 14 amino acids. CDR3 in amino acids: CASSLGTTQGEQYF. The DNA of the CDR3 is TGCGCCAGCAGCTTGGGGACTACCCAGGGAGAGCAGTACTTC.

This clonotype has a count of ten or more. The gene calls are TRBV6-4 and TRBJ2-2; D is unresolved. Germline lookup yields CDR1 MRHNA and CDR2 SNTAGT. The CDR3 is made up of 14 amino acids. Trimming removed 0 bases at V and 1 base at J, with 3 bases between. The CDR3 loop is CASSDSLNTGELFF. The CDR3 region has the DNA TGTGCCAGCAGTGACTCGCTGAACACCGGGGAGCTGTTTTTT.

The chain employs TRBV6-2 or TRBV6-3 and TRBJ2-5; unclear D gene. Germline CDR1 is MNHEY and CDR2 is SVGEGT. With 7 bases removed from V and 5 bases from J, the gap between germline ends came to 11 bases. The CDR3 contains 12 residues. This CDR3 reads CASIGSGETQYF. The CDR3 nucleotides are TGTGCCAGCATCGGTAGTGGCGAGACCCAGTACTTC.

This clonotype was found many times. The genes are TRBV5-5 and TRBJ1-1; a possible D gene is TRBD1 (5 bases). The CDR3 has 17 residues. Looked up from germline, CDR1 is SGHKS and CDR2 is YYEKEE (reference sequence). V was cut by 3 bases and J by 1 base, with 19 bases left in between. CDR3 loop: CASSSPLGEGPNTEAFF. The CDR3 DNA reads TGTGCCAGCAGCTCCCCCCTAGGGGAGGGTCCGAACACTGAAGCTTTCTTT.

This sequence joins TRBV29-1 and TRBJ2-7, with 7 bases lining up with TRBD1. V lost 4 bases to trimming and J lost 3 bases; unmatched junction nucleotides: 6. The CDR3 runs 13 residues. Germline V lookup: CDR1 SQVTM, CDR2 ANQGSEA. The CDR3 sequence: CSVGGGQYYEQYF. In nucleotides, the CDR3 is TGCAGCGTTGGAGGGGGACAGTACTACGAGCAGTACTTC.

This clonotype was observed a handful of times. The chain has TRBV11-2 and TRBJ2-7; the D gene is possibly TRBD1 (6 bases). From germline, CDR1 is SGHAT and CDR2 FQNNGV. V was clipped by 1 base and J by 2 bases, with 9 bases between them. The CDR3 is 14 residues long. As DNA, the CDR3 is TGTGCCAGCAGCTTAGCGGGGACACCCTACGAGCAGTACTTC. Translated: CASSLAGTPYEQYF.

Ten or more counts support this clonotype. In nucleotides, the CDR3 is TGTGCCAGCAGTGAACTGACAGGGTTCTATGGCTACACCTTC. This codes for CASSELTGFYGYTF. The V and J genes are TRBV6-1 and TRBJ1-2, with TRBD1 matching over 7 bases. The CDR3 contains 14 residues. CDR1 and CDR2 (germline): MNHNS, SASEGT. The V segment lost 2 bases and the J segment 4 bases; nucleotides outside the gene matches: 4.

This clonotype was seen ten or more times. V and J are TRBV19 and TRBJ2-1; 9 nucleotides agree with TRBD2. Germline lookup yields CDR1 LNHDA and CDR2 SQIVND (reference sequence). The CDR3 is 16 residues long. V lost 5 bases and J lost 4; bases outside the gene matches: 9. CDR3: CASSARAGGGYNEQFF. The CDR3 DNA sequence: TGTGCCAGTAGTGCGCGAGCGGGAGGAGGGTACAATGAGCAGTTCTTC.

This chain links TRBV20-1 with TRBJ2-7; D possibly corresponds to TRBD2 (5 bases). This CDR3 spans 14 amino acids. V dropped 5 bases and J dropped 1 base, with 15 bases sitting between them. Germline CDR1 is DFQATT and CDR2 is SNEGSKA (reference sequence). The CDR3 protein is CSAPSVGSSYEQYF. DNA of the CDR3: TGCAGTGCTCCAAGTGTGGGGAGTTCCTACGAGCAGTACTTC.

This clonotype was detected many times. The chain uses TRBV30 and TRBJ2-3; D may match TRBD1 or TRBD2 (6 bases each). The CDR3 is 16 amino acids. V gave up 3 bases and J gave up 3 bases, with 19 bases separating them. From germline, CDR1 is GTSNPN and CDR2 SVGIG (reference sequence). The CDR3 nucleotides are TGTGCCTGGAGCCTCGGACAGTCCCGGGGGACAGATACGCAGTATTTT. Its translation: CAWSLGQSRGTDTQYF.

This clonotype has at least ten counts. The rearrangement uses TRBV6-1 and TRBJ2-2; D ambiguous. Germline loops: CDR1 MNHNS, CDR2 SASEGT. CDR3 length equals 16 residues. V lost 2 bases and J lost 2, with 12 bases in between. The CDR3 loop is CASSELVAPNTGELFF. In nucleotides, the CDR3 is TGTGCCAGCAGTGAATTAGTCGCGCCTAACACCGGGGAGCTGTTTTTT.

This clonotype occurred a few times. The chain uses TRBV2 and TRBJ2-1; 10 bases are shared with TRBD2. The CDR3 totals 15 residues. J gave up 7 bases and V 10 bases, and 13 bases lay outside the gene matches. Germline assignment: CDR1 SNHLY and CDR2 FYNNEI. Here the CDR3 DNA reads TGTGCCACCAGCCCCTTAGCGGGGGGTCTGAATGAGCAGTTCTTC. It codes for CATSPLAGGLNEQFF.

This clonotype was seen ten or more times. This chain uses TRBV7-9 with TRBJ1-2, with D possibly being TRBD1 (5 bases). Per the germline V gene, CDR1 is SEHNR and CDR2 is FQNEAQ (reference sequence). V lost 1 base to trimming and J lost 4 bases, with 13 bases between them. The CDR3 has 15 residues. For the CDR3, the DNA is TGTGCCAGCAGCTTAGGGCCGGGAAGGGGCTATGGCTACACCTTC. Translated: CASSLGPGRGYGYTF.